This T cell receptor (beta chain) was sequenced during a study of T cell repertoires in cytomegalovirus infection. In the study overall: Public TCR beta signatures indicated both CMV infection and matching HLA type.

TCRdb re-analysed the reads in MiXCR, keeping a single row per CDR3 protein. This sample has nearly 650,000 distinct CDR3 sequences, with approximately 24% found just once. Germline V lookup: CDR1 LNHNV, CDR2 YYDKDF (reference sequence). The CDR3 spans 13 residues. Trimming removed 3 bases from V and 5 bases from J, with 11 bases in between. This chain links TRBV15 with TRBJ2-7, with D maybe TRBD1 (5 bases). The source of this sequence is a human donor in good health (CMV status not recorded). Some clones in this sample may be carry-over from other donors' samples. What was sequenced was CD8+ T cells from PBMCs. The CDR3 protein is CATSSSGYNEQYF. In DNA form, the CDR3 reads TGTGCCACCAGCAGTTCAGGGTACAACGAGCAGTACTTC.